A single sample is the source of the 20 T cell receptor beta chains below, sequenced in a study of glioma-infiltrating T cells after dendritic cell vaccination. Sequencing used immunoSEQ multiplex PCR; TCRdb keeps in-frame clones, though not all of them. The profile shows approximately 85,000 clones, about 85% of them singletons. The time point here: after dendritic cell vaccination, including at tumor progression/relapse. The sequencing here drew on blood, taken after dendritic cell vaccination. Receptor source: a human donor with glioblastoma.

The chain carries TRBV9 and TRBJ2-6; 16 bases align to TRBD2. The length of the CDR3 is 19 residues. J lost 4 bases, V lost 4 bases, and 8 bases had no gene match. The germline V gene has CDR1 SGDLS and CDR2 YYNGEE. The CDR3, as DNA: TGTGCCAGCAGCTTGGGACTAGCGGGGGGGCCGTGGGGGGCCAACGTCCTGACTTTC. Translating it yields CASSLGLAGGPWGANVLTF.

V and J are TRBV29-1 and TRBJ1-2; 8 nucleotides match TRBD1. CDR3 length equals 14 residues. Trimming cost V 4 bases and J 1 base; bases outside gene matches: 5. Germline CDR1 SQVTM, CDR2 ANQGSEA. The CDR3 reads CSVAGGQDNYGYTF. The CDR3 DNA reads TGCAGCGTTGCTGGGGGACAGGATAACTATGGCTACACCTTC.

The chain couples TRBV15 to TRBJ2-7; D perhaps matches TRBD1 (6 bases). Germline CDR1 reads LNHNV; CDR2 reads YYDKDF (reference sequence). The CDR3 has 16 amino acids. V gave up 4 bases and J gave up 7 bases, with 23 bases separating them. This CDR3 reads CATSITWTAPLGEQYF. The DNA for the CDR3 is TGTGCCACCAGCATCACGTGGACAGCTCCCCTGGGGGAGCAGTACTTC. The variable domain in full, with the rest retrieved from reference TRBV15 and TRBJ2-7, is DAMVIQNPRYQVTQFGKPVTLSCSQTLNHNVMYWYQQKSSQAPKLLFHYYDKDFNNEADTPDNFQSRRPNTSFCFLDIRSPGLGDTAMYLCATSITWTAPLGEQYFGPGTRLTVT.

On this clone itself: One junction end disagrees with the germline gene, perhaps due to a read error. This chain joins TRBV18 and TRBJ2-7; D might be TRBD2 (7 bases). The V gene's germline CDR1 is KGHSH and CDR2 LQKENI. CDR3 length equals 15 residues. CDR3 DNA: TGTGCCAGCTCACCACCACTCGGGGAGGGGACACCTGTGATTTTC. It yields the protein CASSPPLGEGTPVIF.

The rearrangement uses TRBV19 and TRBJ2-2, with 11 bases lining up with TRBD2. The germline gives CDR1 LNHDA, CDR2 SQIVND (reference sequence). J gave up 4 bases and V 3 bases, and 7 bases lay outside the gene matches. The CDR3 loop spans 17 amino acids. The DNA of the CDR3 is TGTGCCAGTAGTATTGGTCTTAGCGGGAGGGCCACCGGGGAGCTGTTTTTT. Its protein is CASSIGLSGRATGELFF.

The V and J genes are TRBV29-1 and TRBJ1-4; D perhaps matches TRBD1 (6 bases). Per the germline V gene, CDR1 is SQVTM and CDR2 is ANQGSEA. The CDR3 is 16 residues long. V was pared by 6 bases and J by 3 bases, with 20 bases between. The CDR3 spells CSVARDTGLANEKLFF. CDR3 coding DNA: TGCAGCGTGGCCCGGGACACCGGCTTAGCTAATGAAAAACTGTTTTTT.

Comments on this clone: Other DNA variants within this sample encode the same CDR3. The chain employs TRBV7-2 and TRBJ1-1, with unresolved D. Germline V gives CDR1 SGHTA, CDR2 FQGNSA. This CDR3 is built from 13 residues. V was clipped by 1 base and J by 1 base, with 4 bases between them. The CDR3 bases are TGTGCCAGCAGCTTAGGACAGAACACTGAAGCTTTCTTT. This gives the protein CASSLGQNTEAFF.

The chain links TRBV27 to TRBJ2-7; 13 bases map to TRBD2. The CDR3 sequence is 17 residues long. CDR1 is MNHEY, CDR2 SMNVEV, per germline (reference sequence). Trimming took 2 bases from V and 6 from J; bases not matched to a gene: 10. CDR3 protein: CASSLLGLAGRTLEQYF. CDR3 in DNA: TGTGCCAGCAGTTTACTGGGACTAGCGGGGAGAACCCTCGAGCAGTACTTC.

The CDR3 DNA is TGTGCCAGAAGCTTGACAGGGGACGAACAAGAGACCCAGTACTTC. It translates to CARSLTGDEQETQYF. The chain is built from TRBV5-3 and TRBJ2-5, with 7 nucleotides matching TRBD1. TRBV5-3 is known as an ORF, though its function is uncertain. The CDR3 has 15 amino acids. The V and J ends lost 1 base and 2 bases, in that order; junction bases with no gene match: 5.

This chain joins TRBV4-1 and TRBJ2-6; D may be TRBD2 (5 bases). This CDR3 region has 17 residues. Trimming took 0 bases from V and 2 from J, leaving 11 bases between them. Germline CDR1 reads MGHRA; CDR2 reads YSYEKL. The CDR3, as DNA: TGCGCCAGCAGCCAAGATCGAGGGATCCCTGGGGCCAACGTCCTGACTTTC. It translates to CASSQDRGIPGANVLTF.

The chain links TRBV13 to TRBJ2-1; 7 positions agree with TRBD1. This CDR3 has 15 amino acids. The germline gives CDR1 PRHDT, CDR2 FYEKMQ (reference sequence). V dropped 5 bases and J dropped 0; count of bases not matched to a gene: 4. CDR3 loop: CASSPRDSSYNEQFF. As DNA, the CDR3 is TGTGCCAGCAGCCCCAGGGACAGCTCCTACAATGAGCAGTTCTTC. Full variable domain (missing parts from reference TRBV13 and TRBJ2-1): AAGVIQSPRHLIKEKRETATLKCYPIPRHDTVYWYQQGPGQDPQFLISFYEKMQSDKGSIPDRFSAQQFSDYHSELNMSSLELGDSALYFCASSPRDSSYNEQFFGPGTRLTVL.

The chain carries TRBV4-1 and TRBJ2-5; tentative D call: TRBD2 (6 bases). V was trimmed by 3 bases and J by 5 bases, leaving 22 bases between them. CDR3 size: 17 residues. Germline CDR1 and CDR2: MGHRA and YSYEKL. CDR3 residues: CASSHFGRDSLGETQYF. CDR3 nucleotide sequence: TGCGCCAGCAGCCATTTCGGACGGGACTCCCTGGGGGAGACCCAGTACTTC.

The chain recombines TRBV5-1 with TRBJ2-4; D is uncertain. Trimming took 0 bases from V and 4 from J, leaving 5 bases between them. The CDR3 is made up of 13 amino acids. The germline V gene has CDR1 SGHRS and CDR2 YFSETQ. The CDR3 region is CASSLALKNIQYF. The CDR3 coding sequence is TGCGCCAGCAGCTTGGCCCTTAAAAACATTCAGTACTTC.

The chain uses TRBV27 and TRBJ1-5; a weak D match, TRBD1 (5 bases). V was trimmed by 5 bases and J by 6 bases, leaving 23 bases between them. CDR3 length: 17 amino acids. Germline V gene data show CDR1 as MNHEY and CDR2 as SMNVEV (reference sequence). The CDR3 DNA reads as TGTGCCAGCAGTCCTTCTCTCGCCCCTGGGGGAGGTCAGCCCCAGCATTTT. Its translation is CASSPSLAPGGGQPQHF.

This chain uses TRBV6-6 with TRBJ2-2; TRBD2 matches 7 bases. This CDR3 has 14 amino acids. Germline V CDR1 and CDR2: MNHNY, SVGAGI (reference sequence). Trimming removed 5 bases from V and 6 bases from J; junction bases left unmatched: 6. The CDR3 protein is CASSMGGVAGELFF. Written as DNA, the CDR3 is TGTGCCAGCAGTATGGGAGGGGTCGCCGGGGAGCTGTTTTTT.

The chain is built from TRBV15 and TRBJ1-4; TRBD1 matches 8 bases. CDR3 size: 19 residues. Germline V CDR1 and CDR2: LNHNV, YYDKDF (reference sequence). The junction had 12 bases not matched to a gene; V was cut back by 3 bases and J by 0 bases. CDR3 region: CATSRSLPGTGPTNEKLFF. CDR3 sequence (DNA): TGTGCCACCAGCAGGTCCTTGCCCGGGACAGGTCCAACTAATGAAAAACTGTTTTTT.

The genes are TRBV2 and TRBJ1-1; D unresolved. The CDR3 loop spans 15 amino acids. Trimming left V 2 bases short and J 5 bases short, with 15 bases between. CDR1 is SNHLY, CDR2 FYNNEI, per germline. The CDR3 DNA sequence: TGTGCCAGCAGTGAAAATGTGGGCAGGATGACTGAAGCTTTCTTT. Residues: CASSENVGRMTEAFF.

In this sample, this clone turned up a few times. The chain combines TRBV7-9 with TRBJ2-1; D possibly corresponds to TRBD1 (6 bases). The CDR3 has 15 amino acids. The V gene's germline CDR1 is SEHNR and CDR2 FQNEAQ (reference sequence). Trimming pared 7 bases from V and 4 bases from J, leaving 17 bases between. CDR3 bases: TGTGCCAGCATCGAAATCGGGACATCTTACAATGAGCAGTTCTTC. Protein sequence: CASIEIGTSYNEQFF.

This chain links TRBV28 with TRBJ2-7, with TRBD2 as a possible D gene (6 bases). Germline V gives CDR1 MDHEN, CDR2 SYDVKM. Trimming cost V 1 base and J 6 bases, with 16 bases left between them. The CDR3 length is 15 residues. CDR3 sequence reads: CASSLYGGIRFEQYF. The CDR3 bases are TGTGCCAGCAGTTTATACGGGGGAATAAGATTCGAGCAGTACTTC.

Written as DNA, the CDR3 is TGCAGCGTTTCAGGGACTTCGAGCTCCTACAATGAGCAGTTCTTC. The encoded protein is CSVSGTSSSYNEQFF. This chain uses TRBV29-1 with TRBJ2-1; tentative D call: TRBD2 (6 bases). In germline, CDR1 is SQVTM, CDR2 ANQGSEA. Trimming removed 5 bases at V and 0 bases at J, with 14 bases between. CDR3 length: 15 residues.